Below, one T cell receptor beta chain is given with its context. What it binds is not known. Sample time point: week 5, during vaccination. A single vaccine dose contained 300 ug of mutant IDH1 20-mer peptide, and topical imiquimod was used with it. New WHO grade 3 or 4 astrocytomas that were IDH1-mutant and ATRX-lost occurred in the donors. This specimen belongs to a study of a mutant IDH1 vaccine in newly diagnosed glioma. Study-wide findings and caveats: Of all patients, around 94% showed vaccine-induced immune responses.

The CDR3 contains 15 residues. V shed 6 bases and J shed 0 bases, with 12 bases lying between them. Germline CDR1 is MGHDK and CDR2 is SYGVNS. TCRdb's table, derived via immunoSEQ multiplex PCR, lists solely in-frame clones and lacks some. The table records around 35,000 clones, roughly four fifths of them present only once. Sequenced material: PBMCs, taken from a glioma patient whose treatment included an IDH1 peptide vaccine. V and J are TRBV25-1 and TRBJ1-3; D gene unclear. The TCR originated in a man aged 25-40 years with glioma. CDR3 bases: TGTGCCAGCAGGGACTCAGCGAGCTCTGGAAACACCATATATTTT. Translating gives CASRDSASSGNTIYF.